This TCR beta chain is from a study of T cell responses to AZD1222 COVID-19 vaccine. Overall study: Second-dose recipients at about 4 or about 12 weeks were treated as one pooled group. The study, taken as a whole, reports: In all cases, repertoires were sampled only after the peak T cell response. Targeting of unmutated variant regions was reportedly seen in nearly half of spike-specific TCRs.

Some clones are missing from TCRdb's copy, which holds only in-frame ones; the method was immunoSEQ multiplex PCR. The data contain 120,000 or so clones, roughly 90% of them seen just once; the ten biggest clones take up approximately 2.8%. Concerning this clone: The antigen is not known.

The CDR3 loop spans 15 amino acids. V lost 4 bases and J lost 0, with 13 bases in between. Germline V gene sequence: CDR1 LGHNA, CDR2 YNFKEQ. The source is an adult in good health. The chain employs TRBV4-2 and TRBJ2-7; TRBD2 might be the D (6 bases). The source material was peripheral blood, sampled on day 0 of AZD1222 vaccination. Here the CDR3 reads CASSPEAGSSYEQYF. In DNA form, the CDR3 reads TGTGCCAGCAGCCCGGAAGCGGGTAGCTCCTACGAGCAGTACTTC.